This T cell receptor beta chain came from a study of T cell repertoires in cytomegalovirus infection (dated by TCRdb to between 2018 and 2021). General notes on the study: Alongside well-studied HLA-B-restricted epitopes, the peptide stimulations were aimed at recently identified HLA-C-restricted CMV epitopes, whose presentation resists viral immunomodulation. The HLA type of each donor mattered for the analysis, because public TCR beta signatures pointed to carriage of CMV infection along with the matching HLA type. The research as a whole found: The ex vivo response was dominated by HLA-C-restricted CMV-specific TCR beta clonotypes, which also provided the single most frequent clonotype in two of eight donors. Carriers of CMV infection plus the relevant HLA type were discriminated by the cumulative frequency of public TCR beta family members in the study cohort and in an independent roughly 340-donor cohort.

From the cysteine up to the phenylalanine, the CDR3 has a length of 12 residues. The sequence is cut down to CDR3 DNA, 36 bases in frame from base 1. CDR1 MNHNS and CDR2 SASEGT were looked up in the germline V gene. V lost 8 bases and J lost 8 bases; the stretch between them is 13 bases long. To note about this clonotype: The antigen it binds to is not known. Base qualities are not at hand, and no much larger clone is one base apart.

Reading the label with the study, this specimen's treatment or condition is: in vitro stimulation with specific CMV peptide epitopes to enrich CMV-specific T cells. These reads were obtained on an Illumina HiSeq 1500. TCRdb passed the public sequencing reads through fastp at Q25 and MiXCR, retaining productive beta sequences. Each entry merges the rows of one CDR3 protein and shows their most common DNA and genes. Within this sample are 680,000 or so distinct CDR3 sequences, with roughly 30% of them counted one time only. 15% to 20% of the sample is taken by the ten largest. The specimen comprised cultured PBMCs, sampled from culture after CMV antigen stimulation. In this chain, TRBV6-1 is recombined with TRBJ2-1; the D segment is perhaps TRBD1 or TRBD2, each sharing 6 matched bases. This clonotype originated in a human donor in good health (CMV status not recorded). Some clones in this sample may be carry-over from other donors' samples. The CDR3: CASARRGDEQFF. In nucleotides, the sequence is TGTGCCAGCGCCCGGAGGGGGGATGAGCAGTTCTTC.